The clone carrying this T cell receptor beta chain has a single count. This sample is drawn from a study of T cell responses to AZD1222 COVID-19 vaccine. TCRdb's table, derived via immunoSEQ multiplex PCR, lists solely in-frame clones and lacks some. Among about 100,000 clones listed, 88% were seen once. The receptor's source is an adult in good health. Material: peripheral blood, obtained on day 0 of AZD1222 vaccination.

This CDR3 is CASSLGPRNTIYF. The CDR3 DNA follows: TGTGCCAGCAGCTTGGGCCCGAGAAACACCATATATTTT. The chain recombines TRBV11-1 with TRBJ1-3, with D unresolved. Germline values: CDR1 SGHAT, CDR2 FQDESV (reference sequence). This CDR3 contains 13 residues. The V gene lost 3 bases and the J gene lost 5 bases, with 8 bases spanning the gap.